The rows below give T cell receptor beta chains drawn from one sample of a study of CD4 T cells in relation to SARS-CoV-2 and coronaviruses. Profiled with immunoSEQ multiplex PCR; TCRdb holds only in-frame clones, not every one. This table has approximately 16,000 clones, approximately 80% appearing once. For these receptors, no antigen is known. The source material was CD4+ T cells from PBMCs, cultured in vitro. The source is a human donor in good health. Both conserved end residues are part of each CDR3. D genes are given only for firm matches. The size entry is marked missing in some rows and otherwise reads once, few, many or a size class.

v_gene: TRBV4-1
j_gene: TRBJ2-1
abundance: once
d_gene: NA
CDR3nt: TGCGCCAGCAGCCAAGGACCGGGGGGCGGGAGATTCAATGAGCAGTTCTTC
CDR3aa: CASSQGPGGGRFNEQFF

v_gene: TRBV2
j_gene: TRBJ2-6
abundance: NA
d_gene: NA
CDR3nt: TGTGCCAGCAGGCCAGACATTGCTGGGGCCAACGTCCTGACTTTC
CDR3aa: CASRPDIAGANVLTF

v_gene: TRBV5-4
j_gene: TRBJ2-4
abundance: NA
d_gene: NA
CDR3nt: TGTGCCAGCAGCTTGGCCCCAGGAGGAAACATTCAGTACTTC
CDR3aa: CASSLAPGGNIQYF

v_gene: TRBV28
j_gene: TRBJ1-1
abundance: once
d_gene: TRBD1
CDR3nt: TGTGCCAGCAGTTTTGGGGACAGGATGAACACTGAAGCTTTCTTT
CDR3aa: CASSFGDRMNTEAFF

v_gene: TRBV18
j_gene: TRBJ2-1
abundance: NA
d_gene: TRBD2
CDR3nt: TGTGCCAGCTCACCACCGTTAGCGGGAGGGCCGTCATACAATGAGCAGTTCTTC
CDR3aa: CASSPPLAGGPSYNEQFF

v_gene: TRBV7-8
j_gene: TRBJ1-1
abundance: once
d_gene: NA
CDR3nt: TGTGCCAGCAGCTTAGACCCAACAGGGATTGCTGAAGCTTTCTTT
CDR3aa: CASSLDPTGIAEAFF

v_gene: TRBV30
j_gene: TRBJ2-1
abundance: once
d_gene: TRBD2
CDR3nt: TGTGCTTACGTGGCCCTAGCGGGTCTCTCAAATGAGCAGTTCTTC
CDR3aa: CAYVALAGLSNEQFF

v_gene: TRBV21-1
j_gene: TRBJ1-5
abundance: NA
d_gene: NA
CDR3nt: TGTGCCAGCAGCAAACTAGACGGGATAAATCAGCCCCAGCATTTT
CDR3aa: CASSKLDGINQPQHF

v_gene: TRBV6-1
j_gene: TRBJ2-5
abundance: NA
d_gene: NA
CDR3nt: TGTGCCAGCAGTGAAGCGAGTGGAGGGACCCAGTACTTC
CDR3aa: CASSEASGGTQYF

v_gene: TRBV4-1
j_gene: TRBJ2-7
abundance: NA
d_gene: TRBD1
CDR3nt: TGCGCCAGCAGCCTAGACAGGGGCCCCTACGAGCAGTACTTC
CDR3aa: CASSLDRGPYEQYF

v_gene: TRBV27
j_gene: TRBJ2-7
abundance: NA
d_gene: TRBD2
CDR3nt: TGTGCCAGCAAACTAGCGGGAGCCTACGAGCAGTACTTC
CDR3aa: CASKLAGAYEQYF

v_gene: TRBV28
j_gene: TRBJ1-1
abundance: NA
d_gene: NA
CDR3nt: TGTGCCAGCAGTTTGCACAGCGTGAACACTGAAGCTTTCTTT
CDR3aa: CASSLHSVNTEAFF

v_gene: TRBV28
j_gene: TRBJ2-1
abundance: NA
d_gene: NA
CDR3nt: TGTGCCAGCAGACCCGGGACGGATATCAGCGAGCAGTTCTTC
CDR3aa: CASRPGTDISEQFF

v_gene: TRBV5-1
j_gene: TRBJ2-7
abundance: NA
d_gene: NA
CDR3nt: TGCGCCAGCAGCTTGAGCACGGGCGGTAGCGGCTCCTACGAGCAGTACTTC
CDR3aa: CASSLSTGGSGSYEQYF

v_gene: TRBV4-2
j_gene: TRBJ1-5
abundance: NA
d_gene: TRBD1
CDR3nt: TGTGCCAGCAGCCAACATGGACAGGGGAGCAATCAGCCCCAGCATTTT
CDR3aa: CASSQHGQGSNQPQHF

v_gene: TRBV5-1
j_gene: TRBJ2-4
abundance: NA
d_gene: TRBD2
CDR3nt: TGCGCCACCTCTCCGGGACGGGGACTAGCGGGAGACGGGGGGAGCATTCAGTACTTC
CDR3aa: CATSPGRGLAGDGGSIQYF

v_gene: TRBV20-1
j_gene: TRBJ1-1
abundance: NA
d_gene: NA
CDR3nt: TGCAGTGCTAGGCGGGCAGACGAAGCTTTCTTT
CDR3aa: CSARRADEAFF

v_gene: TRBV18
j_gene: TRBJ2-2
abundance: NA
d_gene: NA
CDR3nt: TGTGCCAGCTCACCCGTACTAGACGACACCGGGGAGCTGTTTTTT
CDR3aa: CASSPVLDDTGELFF

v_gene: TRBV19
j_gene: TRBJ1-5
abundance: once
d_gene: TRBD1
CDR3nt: TGTGCCAGTAGGGACAGGGGCCATAGCAATCAGCCCCAGCATTTT
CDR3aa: CASRDRGHSNQPQHF

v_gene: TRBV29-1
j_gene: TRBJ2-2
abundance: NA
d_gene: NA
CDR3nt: TGCAGCGCCAACCATGGGGGGGCAAGCCCCGGGGAGCTGTTTTTT
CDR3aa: CSANHGGASPGELFF

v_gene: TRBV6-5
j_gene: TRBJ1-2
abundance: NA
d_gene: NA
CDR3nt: TGTGCCAGCAGTAACTCGGGCCCAGGCTTGCGGGGCTACACCTTC
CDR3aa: CASSNSGPGLRGYTF

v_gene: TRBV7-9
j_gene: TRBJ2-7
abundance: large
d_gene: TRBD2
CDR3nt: TGTGCCAGCAGCTCGGAGGGCGGGGGGCGACTCTACGAGCAGTACTTC
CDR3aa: CASSSEGGGRLYEQYF

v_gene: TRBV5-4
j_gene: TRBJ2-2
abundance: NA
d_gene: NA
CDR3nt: TGTGCCAGCAGCTTGGAAGCAACCGTAATGAACACCGGGGAGCTGTTTTTT
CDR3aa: CASSLEATVMNTGELFF

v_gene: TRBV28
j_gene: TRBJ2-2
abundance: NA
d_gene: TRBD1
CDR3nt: TGTGCCAGCAGTCTGAATGTACAGGGGGCAACCGGGGAGCTGTTTTTT
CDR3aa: CASSLNVQGATGELFF

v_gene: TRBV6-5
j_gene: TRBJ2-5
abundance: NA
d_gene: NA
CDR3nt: TGTGCCAGCAGGCTTATGCGGGAAGAGACCCAGTACTTC
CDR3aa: CASRLMREETQYF

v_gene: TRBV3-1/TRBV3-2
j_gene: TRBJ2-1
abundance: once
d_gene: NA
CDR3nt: TGTGCCAGCAGCATTCACAATGAGCAGTTCTTC
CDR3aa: CASSIHNEQFF

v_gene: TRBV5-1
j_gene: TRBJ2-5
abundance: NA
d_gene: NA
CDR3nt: TGCGCCAGCAGCCCGATTACTAGTGCCCAAGAGACCCAGTACTTC
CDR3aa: CASSPITSAQETQYF

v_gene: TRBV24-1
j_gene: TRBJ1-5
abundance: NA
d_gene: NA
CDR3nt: TGTGCCACCTCGGTGGGAAATAGCAATCAGCCCCAGCATTTT
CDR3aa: CATSVGNSNQPQHF

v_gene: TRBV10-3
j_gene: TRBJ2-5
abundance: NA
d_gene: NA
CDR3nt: TGTGCCATCAGTGAGGAGGGGGGTCCCAACCAAGAGACCCAGTACTTC
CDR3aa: CAISEEGGPNQETQYF

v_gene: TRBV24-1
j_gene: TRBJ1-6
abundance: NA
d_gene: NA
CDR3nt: TGTGCCACCAGTGACCCGGGGGTTGGGTCACCCCTCCACTTT
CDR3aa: CATSDPGVGSPLHF

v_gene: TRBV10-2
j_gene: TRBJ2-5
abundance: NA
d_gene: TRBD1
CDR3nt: TGCGCCAGCAGTGACCTTCCGGGACAGACCCTCCAAGAGACCCAGTACTTC
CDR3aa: CASSDLPGQTLQETQYF

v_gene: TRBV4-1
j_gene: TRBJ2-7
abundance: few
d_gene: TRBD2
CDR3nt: TGCGCCAGCAGCCAAGGACTAGCGGGAGAGAACGAGCAGTACTTC
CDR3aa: CASSQGLAGENEQYF

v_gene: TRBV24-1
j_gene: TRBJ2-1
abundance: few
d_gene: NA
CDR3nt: TGTGCCACCAGTGTCCCCAGGGGTAACAATGAGCAGTTCTTC
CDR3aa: CATSVPRGNNEQFF

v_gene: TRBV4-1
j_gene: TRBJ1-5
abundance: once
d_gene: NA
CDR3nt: TGCGCCAGCAGCCAAAACACGGGACCTAATCAGCCCCAGCATTTT
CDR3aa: CASSQNTGPNQPQHF

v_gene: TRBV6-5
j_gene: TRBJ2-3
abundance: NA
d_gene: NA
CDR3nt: TGTGCCAGCAGTTACTCTGTAGATACGCAGTATTTT
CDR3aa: CASSYSVDTQYF

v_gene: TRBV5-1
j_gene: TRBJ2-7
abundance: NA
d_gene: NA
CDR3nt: TGCGCCAGCAGCTATCACCGGGACACCGACTACGAGCAGTACTTC
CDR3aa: CASSYHRDTDYEQYF

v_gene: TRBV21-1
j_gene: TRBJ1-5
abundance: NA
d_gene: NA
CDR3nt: TGTGCCAGCAGCGACCGGACAGGGCGCAATCAGCCCCAGCATTTT
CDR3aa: CASSDRTGRNQPQHF

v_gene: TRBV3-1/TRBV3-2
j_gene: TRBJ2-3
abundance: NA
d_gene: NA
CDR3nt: TGTGCCAGCAGCCAAGTAAGCGGCGAGACAGATACGCAGTATTTT
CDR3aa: CASSQVSGETDTQYF

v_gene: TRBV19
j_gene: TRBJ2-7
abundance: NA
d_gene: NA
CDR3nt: TGTGCCAGTAGTATGTCCGCAAACTCCTACGAGCAGTACTTC
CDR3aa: CASSMSANSYEQYF

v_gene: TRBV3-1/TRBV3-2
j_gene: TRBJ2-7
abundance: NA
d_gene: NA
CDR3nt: TGTGCCAGCAGCCCTGACATAGGGGCCTACGAGCAGTACTTC
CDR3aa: CASSPDIGAYEQYF

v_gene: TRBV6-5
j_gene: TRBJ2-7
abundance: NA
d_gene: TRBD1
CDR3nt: TGTGCCAGCAGGTTACCGGGACAGGGCTACGAGCAGTACTTC
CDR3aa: CASRLPGQGYEQYF

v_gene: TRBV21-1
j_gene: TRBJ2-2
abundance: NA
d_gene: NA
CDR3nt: TGTGCCAGCAGCAAACCACAAGCACGGGGCTCGGCCACCGGGGAGCTGTTTTTT
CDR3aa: CASSKPQARGSATGELFF

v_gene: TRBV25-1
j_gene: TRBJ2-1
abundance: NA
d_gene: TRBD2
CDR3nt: TGTGCCAGCAGTGAATCGTCTAGCGGGTCCTACAATGAGCAGTTCTTC
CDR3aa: CASSESSSGSYNEQFF

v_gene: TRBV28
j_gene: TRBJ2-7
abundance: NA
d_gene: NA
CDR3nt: TGTGCCAGCAGTAGCCCAGGGTACGCCTACGAGCAGTACTTC
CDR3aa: CASSSPGYAYEQYF

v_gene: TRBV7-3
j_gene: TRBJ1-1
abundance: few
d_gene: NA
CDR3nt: TGTGCCAGCAGCGCACAAAACACTGAAGCTTTCTTT
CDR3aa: CASSAQNTEAFF

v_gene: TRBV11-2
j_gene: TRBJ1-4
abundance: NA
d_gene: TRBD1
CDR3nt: TGTGCCAGCAGCTTACCCACAGGGGAGGGGAATGAAAAACTGTTTTTT
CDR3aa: CASSLPTGEGNEKLFF

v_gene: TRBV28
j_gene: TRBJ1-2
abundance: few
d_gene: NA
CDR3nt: TGTGCCAGCAGTTTTGACCGATATGGCTACACCTTC
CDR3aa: CASSFDRYGYTF

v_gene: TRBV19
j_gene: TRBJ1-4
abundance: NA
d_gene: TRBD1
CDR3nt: TGTGCCAGCTCCCAGGGGGTCCGTGAAAAACTGTTTTTT
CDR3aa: CASSQGVREKLFF

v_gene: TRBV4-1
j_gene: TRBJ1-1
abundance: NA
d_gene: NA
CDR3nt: TGCGCCAGCAGCCAAGATCCTCCGGGACAAGGCCGGGAAGCTTTCTTT
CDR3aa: CASSQDPPGQGREAFF

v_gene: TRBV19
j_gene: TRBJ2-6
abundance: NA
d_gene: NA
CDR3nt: TGTGCCAGTAGTATTGGAGGGCCAGGGGCCAACGTCCTGACTTTC
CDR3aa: CASSIGGPGANVLTF

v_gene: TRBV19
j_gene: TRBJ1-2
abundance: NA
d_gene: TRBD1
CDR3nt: TGTGCCAGTAGTATAGGCCTGGACAGGGTAGTCGGCTACACCTTC
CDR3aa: CASSIGLDRVVGYTF